This TCR beta chain was sequenced in a study of cytomegalovirus exposure and HLA in healthy donors. The PCR had 60 Vbeta and 13 Jbeta primers. Generated by immunoSEQ multiplex PCR, the TCRdb table keeps only in-frame clones and is missing some. The sample includes about 130,000 clones, 80% seen only once; the top ten take over 2%. The germline CDR1 and CDR2 sequences are LNHDA and SQIVND (reference sequence). The CDR3 is 12 residues long. Trimming pared 3 bases from V and 11 bases from J, leaving 10 bases between. The material sequenced was PBMCs. The clonotype comes from a young man in good health and CMV-seronegative. The J gene is TRBJ1-4, the V gene TRBV19; TRBD1 might be the D (6 bases). The CDR3 nucleotides are TGTGCCAGTAGTATCCAGGGGCGGAAACTGTTTTTT. Protein: CASSIQGRKLFF.